A single sample is the source of the 19 T cell receptor beta chains below, sequenced in a study of cytomegalovirus exposure and HLA in healthy donors. PCR amplification relied on 60 Vbeta primers (plus 13 Jbeta primers). Clones were read by immunoSEQ multiplex PCR, and TCRdb kept only the in-frame ones, dropping some. The repertoire consists of fewer than 130,000 clones, with 60% to 75% occurring once and the leading ten covering under 13%. Sequenced sample: PBMCs. All receptors derive from a man in his forties in good health and CMV-seropositive.

The V gene is TRBV9, the J gene TRBJ2-5; 13 bases are shared with TRBD2. This CDR3 contains 17 residues. Germline CDR1 and CDR2: SGDLS and YYNGEE. V shed 3 bases, J shed 2 bases, and the junction held 7 bases outside the gene matches. In DNA form, the CDR3 reads TGTGCCAGCAGCGGCGGACTAGCGGGAGTTGAACAAGAGACCCAGTACTTC. It encodes CASSGGLAGVEQETQYF. Supplemented by reference TRBV9 and TRBJ2-5, the full variable domain reads DSGVTQTPKHLITATGQRVTLRCSPRSGDLSVYWYQQSLDQGLQFLIQYYNGEERAKGNILERFSAQQFPDLHSELNLSSLELGDSALYFCASSGGLAGVEQETQYFGPGTRLLVL.

This clone was recorded once. The chain recombines TRBV5-6 with TRBJ2-5; the D is unclear. The end of the DNA aligns better with TRBJ2-7, so the J call may be wrong. This CDR3 has 12 amino acids. Per the germline V gene, CDR1 is SGHDT and CDR2 is YYEEEE. DNA of the CDR3: TGTGCCAGCAGCTCCTTAGCCTACGAGCAGTACTTC. It is translated as CASSSLAYEQYF.

The V and J genes are TRBV25-1 and TRBJ2-7, with a tentative D call TRBD2 (5 bases). The CDR3 has 12 residues. Germline-derived CDR1 and CDR2 are MGHDK and SYGVNS. V lost 5 bases, J lost 7 bases, and 12 bases lay in between. The CDR3 loop is CASSWGSGEQYV. Here the CDR3 DNA reads TGTGCCAGCAGTTGGGGATCGGGGGAGCAGTACGTC.

This clone was seen once. The rearrangement links TRBV5-1 to TRBJ1-3, with D possibly TRBD1 on 6 matching bases. Trimming removed 3 bases from V and 0 bases from J, with 16 bases in between. Per germline, CDR1 SGHRS and CDR2 YFSETQ. The CDR3 covers 17 residues. For the CDR3, the DNA is TGCGCCAGCAGCTCAGAACAGGGTTGGGCCTCTGGAAACACCATATATTTT. Translating gives CASSSEQGWASGNTIYF.

The genes are TRBV30 and TRBJ1-1; TRBD1 is a possible D gene (5 bases). Germline CDR1 GTSNPN, CDR2 SVGIG (reference sequence). There are 10 residues in the CDR3. The V gene lost 4 bases and the J gene lost 11 bases, with 11 bases spanning the gap. As DNA, the CDR3 is TGTGCCTGGACAGGGTATCCGGCTTTCTTT. The encoded protein is CAWTGYPAFF.

The genes are TRBV4-2 and TRBJ1-1, with D hard to call. Germline CDR1 is LGHNA and CDR2 is YNFKEQ. Deletions cut 1 base from V and 2 bases from J, with 14 bases between. The CDR3 totals 16 residues. The CDR3 region is CASSQGSAGINTEAFF. The CDR3 nucleotides are TGTGCCAGCAGCCAAGGATCGGCCGGGATCAACACTGAAGCTTTCTTT.

This chain uses TRBV21-1 with TRBJ2-3; no DNA check was done on the table's D call, TRBD2. TRBV21-1 is reported as a pseudogene. CDR3 size: 16 residues. The CDR3 sequence is CASSKIKTSSTDTQYF. CDR3 coding DNA: TGTGCCAGCAGCAAAATAAAGACTAGCAGCACAGATACGCAGTATTTT.

The V call is TRBV28, the J call TRBJ2-1; the D gene is possibly TRBD1 (7 bases). CDR3 size: 12 residues. V lost 11 bases and J 14 bases, leaving 22 bases between the germline ends. Germline values: CDR1 MDHEN, CDR2 SYDVKM. CDR3 sequence (DNA): TGTGCCCCTTCAGGGGGGAAGAGTAAGAAGTTCTTC. It specifies CAPSGGKSKKFF.

This clone was seen only once. The chain is built from TRBV14 and TRBJ2-7; weak D call: TRBD2 (6 bases). CDR1 and CDR2 (germline): SGHDN, FVKESK. This CDR3 contains 14 residues. V was pared by 0 bases and J by 6 bases, with 12 bases between. The CDR3 spells CASSQDTRGAEQYF. In DNA form, the CDR3 reads TGTGCCAGCAGCCAAGATACCCGCGGGGCCGAGCAGTACTTC.

This clone has just a few counts. V and J are TRBV7-2 and TRBJ1-2, with D unclear. Germline-derived CDR1 and CDR2 are SGHTA and FQGNSA. Deletions cut 3 bases from V and 4 bases from J, with 9 bases between. The CDR3 consists of 13 residues. The CDR3 loop is CASSFGGLYGYTF. CDR3 bases: TGTGCCAGCAGCTTTGGAGGGCTCTATGGCTACACCTTC.

V gene TRBV30 combines with J gene TRBJ2-5, with 10 bases matching TRBD1. The J call is uncertain, as TRBJ2-7 better fits the DNA end. The CDR3 runs 15 residues. Germline CDR1 GTSNPN, CDR2 SVGIG (reference sequence). CDR3 residues: CAWSLGQGIPYEQYF. CDR3 nucleotide sequence: TGTGCCTGGAGTTTGGGACAGGGGATTCCCTACGAGCAGTACTTC.

The chain has TRBV15 and TRBJ2-5, with D unresolved. From germline, CDR1 is LNHNV and CDR2 YYDKDF (reference sequence). The V and J ends lost 0 bases and 1 base respectively, with 9 bases between them. The CDR3 is 15 amino acids. The CDR3 is CATSRDLYSQETQYF. The CDR3 region has the DNA TGTGCCACCAGCAGAGATCTGTACTCCCAAGAGACCCAGTACTTC.

The sample holds one count of this clone. This chain uses TRBV7-2 with TRBJ1-1; possible D gene TRBD1, 5 bases. Trimming removed 1 base from V and 4 bases from J, with 7 bases in between. In germline, CDR1 is SGHTA, CDR2 FQGNSA. This CDR3 region has 13 residues. CDR3 amino acids: CASSLGRATEAFF. In DNA form, the CDR3 reads TGTGCCAGCAGCTTAGGCAGGGCCACTGAAGCTTTCTTT.

The chain links TRBV5-1 to TRBJ2-3; D gene uncertain. Trimming stripped 4 bases from V and 6 bases from J, with 9 bases between. This CDR3 is 12 amino acids long. Germline values: CDR1 SGHRS, CDR2 YFSETQ. CDR3 coding DNA: TGCGCCAGCAGCCGGTCCGAGGATACGCAGTATTTT. This sequence encodes CASSRSEDTQYF.

The chain carries TRBV7-2 and TRBJ2-7, with TRBD2 matching 8 bases. V lost 0 bases, J lost 0 bases, and 1 base stayed unmatched. The CDR3 is 15 residues long. From germline, CDR1 is SGHTA and CDR2 FQGNSA. The CDR3 bases are TGTGCCAGCAGCTTAGCTAGCGGGGTCTCCTACGAGCAGTACTTC. This encodes CASSLASGVSYEQYF.

V is TRBV6-5 and J is TRBJ1-2, with D perhaps TRBD1 (5 bases). Trimming shortened V by 0 bases and J by 7 bases, and 12 bases separated the two germline ends. CDR1 MNHEY and CDR2 SVGAGI come from the germline V gene. The CDR3 sequence is 14 residues long. CDR3 residues: CASSYSPERGGYTF. For the CDR3, the DNA is TGTGCCAGCAGTTACTCGCCCGAAAGGGGTGGCTACACCTTC.

The chain uses TRBV11-1 and TRBJ2-2, with D perhaps matching TRBD1 (5 bases). Germline values: CDR1 SGHAT, CDR2 FQDESV (reference sequence). Between the trimmed V and J ends, which lost 1 base and 6 bases, there was a span of 18 bases. This CDR3 spans 17 amino acids. The CDR3 bases are TGTGCCAGCAGCTTAGATTTCGCCCGAAGGGGCGCCGGGGAGCTGTTTTTT. Amino acid sequence: CASSLDFARRGAGELFF.

The chain employs TRBV28 and TRBJ2-7; D unresolved. Germline CDR1 is MDHEN and CDR2 is SYDVKM. This CDR3 spans 12 amino acids. Trimming took off 2 bases at V and 3 bases at J, with 5 bases between the two ends. The CDR3 DNA is TGTGCCAGCAGTTTACCCGGCTACGAGCAGTACTTC. Amino acids: CASSLPGYEQYF. The variable domain in full, with the rest retrieved from reference TRBV28 and TRBJ2-7, is DVKVTQSSRYLVKRTGEKVFLECVQDMDHENMFWYRQDPGLGLRLIYFSYDVKMKEKGDIPEGYSVSREKKERFSLILESASTNQTSMYLCASSLPGYEQYFGPGTRLTVT.

The chain couples TRBV6-5 to TRBJ2-7, with TRBD2 matching over 11 bases. CDR3 length equals 15 residues. V trimming: 7 bases; J trimming: 7 bases; junction bases outside the gene matches: 12. Germline V CDR1 and CDR2: MNHEY, SVGAGI. The CDR3 nucleotides are TGTGCCAGCATTTCCCTCGGGACTAGCGGAAATGAGCAGTACTTC. It yields the protein CASISLGTSGNEQYF.